The 28 T cell receptor beta chains presented below share a single source sample, sequenced in a study of cytomegalovirus exposure and HLA in healthy donors. A multiplex PCR was run with 60 Vbeta primers and 13 Jbeta primers. The data were produced by immunoSEQ multiplex PCR, yet TCRdb's version contains in-frame clones alone and is incomplete. The repertoire holds approximately 120,000 clones, 77% seen once, with about 10% in the top ten. Material for sequencing was PBMCs. Receptors were obtained from a man aged 35 to 55 in good health and CMV-seropositive.

The V gene is TRBV4-3, the J gene TRBJ2-2, with TRBD1 matching 7 bases. The CDR3 runs to 16 residues. The germline V gene has CDR1 LGHNA and CDR2 YSLEER. The junction had 7 bases not matched to a gene; V was cut back by 1 base and J by 5 bases. The CDR3 DNA is TGCGCCAGCAGCCAAGCCCCGGGACAGCCTACCGGGGAGCTGTTTTTT. It specifies CASSQAPGQPTGELFF.

This sequence joins TRBV7-3 and TRBJ1-2; no clear D. Germline V lookup: CDR1 SGHTA, CDR2 FQGTGA. There are 15 residues in the CDR3. V was clipped by 2 bases and J by 4 bases, with 14 bases between them. CDR3 DNA: TGTGCCAGCAGCTTAGTGAGGGCAAGTACCTATGGCTACACCTTC. Translation: CASSLVRASTYGYTF.

This chain uses TRBV28 with TRBJ2-7; D unresolved. CDR3 length equals 11 residues. Germline V gene data show CDR1 as MDHEN and CDR2 as SYDVKM. V was shortened by 4 bases and J by 6 bases, with 7 bases between the two germline ends. CDR3 bases: TGTGCCAGCAGTTCCCCTCTCGAGCAGTACTTC. It encodes CASSSPLEQYF.

J is TRBJ1-4 and V is TRBV20-1; no firm D call. CDR3 size: 11 residues. The germline CDR1 and CDR2 sequences are DFQATT and SNEGSKA (reference sequence). V shed 3 bases and J shed 8 bases, with 7 bases lying between them. The DNA of the CDR3 is TGCAGTGCTAGCCGTGAGGAAAAACTGTTTTTT. This gives the protein CSASREEKLFF.

The chain uses TRBV5-4 and TRBJ1-1, with TRBD1 matching over 8 bases. The CDR3 is made up of 13 amino acids. The germline gives CDR1 SGHNT, CDR2 YYREEE (reference sequence). The trim removed 9 bases at V and 6 bases at J, leaving 10 bases unmatched. The DNA of the CDR3 is TGTGCCACGACAGAACAGGGGGAGCCTGAAGCTTTCTTT. This codes for CATTEQGEPEAFF.

DNA of the CDR3: TGCGCCAGCAGCCAAGATCCTACTGGAGGCTACGAGCAGTACTTC. Amino acid sequence: CASSQDPTGGYEQYF. The chain combines TRBV4-1 with TRBJ2-7; D is perhaps TRBD2 (5 bases). CDR1 and CDR2 (germline): MGHRA, YSYEKL. V lost 0 bases to trimming and J lost 3 bases, with 12 bases between them. The CDR3 has 15 residues.

The chain recombines TRBV29-1 with TRBJ2-5, with D uncertain. The germline gives CDR1 SQVTM, CDR2 ANQGSEA. There are 11 residues in the CDR3. Trimming pared 2 bases from V and 4 bases from J, leaving 5 bases between. The CDR3 is CSVERGETQYF. CDR3 nucleotide sequence: TGCAGCGTTGAAAGAGGAGAGACCCAGTACTTC.

This rearrangement joins TRBV19 to TRBJ1-5; D gene unclear. Germline V CDR1 and CDR2: LNHDA, SQIVND (reference sequence). The germline V and J ends were trimmed by 2 bases and 3 bases, with 5 bases remaining between them. CDR3 length: 13 residues. This CDR3 is CASSISNNQPQHF. CDR3 nucleotides: TGTGCCAGTAGTATATCAAACAATCAGCCCCAGCATTTT.

The count of this clone is one. V gene TRBV25-1 combines with J gene TRBJ2-2; 7 positions agree with TRBD2. CDR3 length: 18 residues. Germline CDR1 reads MGHDK; CDR2 reads SYGVNS. The V segment lost 2 bases and the J segment 3 bases; nucleotides outside the gene matches: 12. Here the CDR3 DNA reads TGTGCCAGCAGTGAAAGGCGGGGGACGGGCGGCGACACCGGGGAGCTGTTTTTT. Encoded protein: CASSERRGTGGDTGELFF.

The gene calls are TRBV5-4 and TRBJ2-7; D is perhaps TRBD2 (5 bases). Per germline, CDR1 SGHNT and CDR2 YYREEE (reference sequence). CDR3 size: 18 residues. Trimming left V 4 bases short and J 4 bases short, with 27 bases between. The CDR3 DNA reads as TGTGCCAGCAGCCTCAGAGTGTGGGCGGGCGACGCGGCTTACGAGCAGTACTTC. Amino acid sequence: CASSLRVWAGDAAYEQYF.

V is TRBV25-1 and J is TRBJ1-2; a possible D gene is TRBD1 (6 bases). CDR1 and CDR2 (germline): MGHDK, SYGVNS. CDR3 size: 13 residues. The V gene lost 4 bases and the J gene lost 4 bases, with 10 bases spanning the gap. Here the CDR3 DNA reads TGTGCCAGCAGTGCGGGACACTTCTATGGCTACACCTTC. Translating it yields CASSAGHFYGYTF.

CDR3 residues: CASSLTSGGLSYEQYF. In DNA form, the CDR3 reads TGTGCCAGCAGTCTGACTAGCGGGGGCCTATCCTACGAGCAGTACTTC. This chain uses TRBV28 with TRBJ2-7, with TRBD2 matching 12 bases. CDR3 length: 16 amino acids. V dropped 5 bases and J dropped 1; count of bases not matched to a gene: 6. The germline V gene encodes CDR1 MDHEN and CDR2 SYDVKM.

In DNA form, the CDR3 reads TGTGCCAGCAGCGGTGGGGCCCTTCCTAATGAAAAACTGTTTTTT. It codes for CASSGGALPNEKLFF. The gene calls are TRBV9 and TRBJ1-4; D possibly corresponds to TRBD1 (5 bases). The CDR3 has 15 residues. CDR1 is SGDLS and CDR2 is YYNGEE in the germline V gene. V lost 3 bases and J 3 bases, leaving 12 bases between the germline ends.

The rearrangement uses TRBV6-6 and TRBJ1-2; 9 bases line up with TRBD1. From germline, CDR1 is MNHNY and CDR2 SVGAGI (reference sequence). The CDR3 runs 13 residues. The ends lost 7 bases at V and 5 bases at J; junction bases unmatched: 5. CDR3 DNA: TGTGCCAGCAAGGACAGGGGTGGTTATGGCTACACCTTC. It encodes CASKDRGGYGYTF.

This clone is a singleton in its sample. This rearrangement joins TRBV6-6 to TRBJ1-2; weak D call: TRBD1 (5 bases). Trimming stripped 7 bases from V and 7 bases from J, with 22 bases between. The CDR3 is 15 residues long. In germline, CDR1 is MNHNY, CDR2 SVGAGI (reference sequence). Written as DNA, the CDR3 is TGTGCCAGCACAAGAAACGGGGGAATTTCTGGTGGCTACACCTTC. Residues: CASTRNGGISGGYTF.

A single count supports this clone. This sequence joins TRBV7-2 and TRBJ2-7; tentative D call: TRBD1 (6 bases). The CDR3 loop spans 15 amino acids. Germline values: CDR1 SGHTA, CDR2 FQGNSA. Trimming cost V 5 bases and J 6 bases, with 20 bases left between them. The CDR3 here is CASSTYPRGLVEQYF. CDR3 nucleotide sequence: TGTGCCAGCAGCACCTATCCCAGGGGTCTGGTCGAGCAGTACTTC.

This clone has just a few counts. DNA for the CDR3: TGTGCCAGCAGCTTAGGGGGGGTCAATCAGCCCCAGCATTTT. Amino acids: CASSLGGVNQPQHF. The V gene is TRBV7-6, the J gene TRBJ1-5, with D possibly matching TRBD1 (5 bases). The CDR3 covers 14 residues. The germline V gene has CDR1 SGHVS and CDR2 FNYEAQ. Trimming took 1 base from V and 3 from J, leaving 7 bases between them.

This clone was counted only a few times. V is TRBV7-3 and J is TRBJ2-1; TRBD2 agrees at 12 bases. Germline lookup yields CDR1 SGHTA and CDR2 FQGTGA. The CDR3 loop spans 16 amino acids. The trim removed 5 bases at V and 5 bases at J, leaving 7 bases unmatched. CDR3 coding DNA: TGTGCCAGCAGCCCCCTTACTAGCGGGGGGAACAATGAGCAGTTCTTC. Residues: CASSPLTSGGNNEQFF.

The CDR3 coding sequence is TGTGCCAGCAGTCACATCCGGGACTTCATTAACTTCTTT. It specifies CASSHIRDFINFF. This chain uses TRBV6-6 with TRBJ1-1; tentative D call: TRBD1 (5 bases). Germline CDR1 MNHNY, CDR2 SVGAGI (reference sequence). The CDR3 runs 13 residues. Trimming pared 5 bases from V and 14 bases from J, leaving 21 bases between.

A remark on this clone: Relative to the germline gene, one junction end is altered; a read error may explain this. The V call is TRBV4-1, the J call TRBJ2-4; no clear D gene. The CDR3 is made up of 19 amino acids. Germline-derived CDR1 and CDR2 are MGHRA and YSYEKL. The CDR3 region is CASSQDPHLNQASKNSQYF. DNA for the CDR3: TGCGCCAGCAGCCAAGATCCCCACCTCAACCAAGCATCCAAAAACAGTCAGTACTTC.

The sample holds a few counts of this clone. The chain is built from TRBV28 and TRBJ2-5; tentatively, D is TRBD2 (5 bases). The end of the DNA aligns better with TRBJ2-7, so the J call may be wrong. Germline CDR1 reads MDHEN; CDR2 reads SYDVKM. This CDR3 region has 14 residues. The DNA of the CDR3 is TGTGCCAGCAGTCCCCTGCACGGGGTCTACGAGCAGTACTTC. It is translated as CASSPLHGVYEQYF.

The chain links TRBV11-1 to TRBJ2-4; 10 bases match TRBD1. The CDR3 sequence is 15 residues long. Germline V gene lookup returns CDR1 SGHAT and CDR2 FQDESV (reference sequence). V dropped 5 bases and J dropped 8; count of bases not matched to a gene: 9. DNA for the CDR3: TGTGCCAGCAGCGACCGGGACAGGGGTTTCTACATTCAGTACTTC. This encodes CASSDRDRGFYIQYF.

A few counts support this clone. The CDR3 is CASQTGQYGYTF. The CDR3, as DNA: TGTGCCAGCCAGACAGGGCAGTATGGCTACACCTTC. This rearrangement joins TRBV2 to TRBJ1-2, with 7 nucleotides matching TRBD1. From germline, CDR1 is SNHLY and CDR2 FYNNEI. CDR3 length: 12 amino acids. V lost 8 bases to trimming and J lost 5 bases; unmatched junction nucleotides: 5.

This chain uses TRBV7-9 with TRBJ2-7; 10 bases are shared with TRBD1. Trimming cost V 1 base and J 0 bases; bases outside gene matches: 6. The CDR3 runs to 17 residues. Per the germline V gene, CDR1 is SEHNR and CDR2 is FQNEAQ (reference sequence). The CDR3, as DNA: TGTGCCAGCAGCTTAGGAGCTCGGACAGGGGGCTCCTACGAGCAGTACTTC. This gives the protein CASSLGARTGGSYEQYF.

This clone was observed a handful of times. The chain links TRBV15 to TRBJ2-5; 7 nucleotides agree with TRBD1. CDR3 length equals 12 residues. With 5 bases clipped from V and 7 bases from J, the junction kept 4 bases outside the gene matches. Germline loops: CDR1 LNHNV, CDR2 YYDKDF (reference sequence). The CDR3 here is CATSRTGGTQYF. The CDR3 DNA is TGTGCCACCAGCCGGACAGGCGGGACCCAGTACTTC.

The V and J genes are TRBV7-9 and TRBJ2-1; a possible D gene is TRBD2 (6 bases). Trimming took 5 bases from V and 7 from J, leaving 18 bases between them. In germline, CDR1 is SEHNR, CDR2 FQNEAQ (reference sequence). The length of the CDR3 is 15 residues. The DNA of the CDR3 is TGTGCCAGCAGCCCCCGTAGCGGTACCTTGAATGAGCAGTTCTTC. Translating gives CASSPRSGTLNEQFF.

The chain couples TRBV7-9 to TRBJ1-1; D is uncertain. V lost 1 base and J lost 1, with 19 bases in between. Germline loops: CDR1 SEHNR, CDR2 FQNEAQ (reference sequence). The CDR3 is 18 residues long. CDR3 amino acids: CASSLGRSASGPNTEAFF. The CDR3 bases are TGTGCCAGCAGCTTAGGGAGGTCCGCGTCTGGTCCGAACACTGAAGCTTTCTTT.

The CDR3 DNA is TGTGCCAGCAGCGTAGGGACAGTGAACTACGAGCAGTACTTC. Amino acids: CASSVGTVNYEQYF. J is TRBJ2-7 and V is TRBV5-6; 7 bases line up with TRBD1. Looked up from germline, CDR1 is SGHDT and CDR2 is YYEEEE. V was clipped by 4 bases and J by 3 bases; unmatched bases: 7. The CDR3 consists of 14 residues.